The following is a T cell receptor (beta chain) sequence with its context. The antigen is undetermined. A much larger clone is a single base away; this may be a read error. The data were obtained in a study of regulatory T cells in long-lasting Graves disease. The time point: newly diagnosed GD, antithyroid drugs for less than 3 months. PBMC-derived RNA was used for the TCR library. By American Thyroid Association guidelines, Graves' disease was diagnosed in the cohort. General study points: Clonotypes that were public and shared totalled 2,500 to 3,000 in persistent patients versus 900 to 1,000 in new patients. There were preferences for TRBV28, TRBJ1-2 and TRBJ2-5 in persistent disease.

Arm-PCR of CDR3 regions and iRepertoire HTBI primers were used to build TCR beta libraries. Via MiXCR, TCRdb re-called the multiplex PCR reads, giving one row per CDR3 protein. The repertoire has roughly 350,000 distinct CDR3 sequences, around 15% of them found once; the top ten carry 20%. This CDR3 is built from 16 residues. Germline CDR1 MDHEN, CDR2 SYDVKM. Separately, the same data were catalogued under a study of T cells in Graves' hyperthyroidism and ophthalmopathy.

The sample in question was peripheral blood mononuclear cells (PBMCs), obtained at new diagnosis, from a patient treated with antithyroid drugs. The receptor comes from a woman younger than 30 with Graves disease. This chain joins TRBV28 and TRBJ2-1; weak D call: TRBD2 (7 bases). Matching the DNA end better, TRBJ2-5 makes the J call doubtful. The CDR3 DNA reads TGTGCCAGCAGTTTAGGGGGGGGCCCCTTCGGAGAGACCCAGTACTTC. This translates into CASSLGGGPFGETQYF.